Detailed here is one TCR beta chain. The sample originates from a study of blood T cell repertoires in COVID-19. Measured with immunoSEQ multiplex PCR; TCRdb has only the in-frame clones, and not every one. Counted here are around 100,000 clones, almost 80% occurring once; the ten biggest clones make up less than 35%. Germline V gene lookup returns CDR1 KGHDR and CDR2 SFDVKD. The CDR3 is 14 amino acids. V lost 5 bases, J lost 1 base, and 10 bases lay in between. The chain employs TRBV24-1 and TRBJ1-1; a weak D match, TRBD1 (5 bases). This TCR was sampled from a man between 65 and 85 years old with active or convalescent COVID-19. The sequenced sample consisted of peripheral blood. The CDR3 spells CATSVGGRNTEAFF. CDR3 bases: TGTGCCACCAGTGTTGGGGGGAGGAACACTGAAGCTTTCTTT.